The present T cell receptor (beta chain) was sequenced within a study of T-cell reconstitution after alpha-beta-depleted transplantation in children. Study findings and constraints: At the one-year point after transplant, T-cell counts and TCRbeta diversity were found to come mostly from T cells that had been newly produced.

The authors prepared the TCRbeta library with unique molecular identifiers. One entry per CDR3 protein results from TCRdb running MiXCR on the PCR reads. The sample records under 450,000 distinct CDR3 sequences, roughly 15% being singletons. This clonotype was found a few times. Its antigen is unidentified. Sequenced here: PBMCs, mostly from graft donor cells, sampled 360 days after TCRalphabeta/CD19-depleted stem cell transplant. The TCR sequence derives from a boy younger than two who had a stem cell transplant for Wiskott-Aldrich syndrome, so the T cells may come from the graft donor.

The CDR3 here is CASSLGIWQGVTDTQYF. DNA for the CDR3: TGTGCCAGCAGCTTAGGGATTTGGCAGGGGGTCACAGATACGCAGTATTTT. The rearrangement uses TRBV7-6 and TRBJ2-3, with 7 nucleotides matching TRBD1. This CDR3 spans 17 amino acids. The germline CDR1 and CDR2 sequences are SGHVS and FNYEAQ. V dropped 1 base and J dropped 2; count of bases not matched to a gene: 9.